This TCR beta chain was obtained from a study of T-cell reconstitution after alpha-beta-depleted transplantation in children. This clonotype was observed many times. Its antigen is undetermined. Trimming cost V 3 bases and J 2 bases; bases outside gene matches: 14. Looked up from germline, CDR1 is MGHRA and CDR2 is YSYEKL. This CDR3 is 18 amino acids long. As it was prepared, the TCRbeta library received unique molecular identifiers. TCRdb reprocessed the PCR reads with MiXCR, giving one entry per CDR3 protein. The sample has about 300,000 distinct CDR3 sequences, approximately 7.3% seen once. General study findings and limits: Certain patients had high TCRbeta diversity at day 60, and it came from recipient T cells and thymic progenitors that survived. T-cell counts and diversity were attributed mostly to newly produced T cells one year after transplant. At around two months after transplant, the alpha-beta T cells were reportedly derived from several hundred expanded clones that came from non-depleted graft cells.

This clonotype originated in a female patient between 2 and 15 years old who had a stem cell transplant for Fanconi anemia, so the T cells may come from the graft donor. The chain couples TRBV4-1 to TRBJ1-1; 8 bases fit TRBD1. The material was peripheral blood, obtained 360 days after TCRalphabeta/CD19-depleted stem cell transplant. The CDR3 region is CASSHSHGTGALNTEAFF. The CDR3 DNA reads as TGCGCCAGCAGCCACTCCCATGGGACAGGTGCTCTTAACACTGAAGCTTTCTTT.